The 31 T cell receptor beta chains below were found in one sample sequenced in a study of T cell clonality in common variable immunodeficiency. Study conclusions and caveats: In common variable immunodeficiency, TCR beta chains reportedly carried fewer deletions and N-nucleotide insertions.

This table comes from immunoSEQ multiplex PCR, and its TCRdb copy is limited to in-frame clones, with some not included. The sample has 8,500 to 13,000 clones, none seen only once. These receptors are not linked to any known antigen. The sequenced material came from peripheral blood mononuclear cells. These receptors originate from a human donor with common variable immunodeficiency.

The DNA read from the CDR3 is TGTGCCAGCAGCTTGAACCCGGGACTCCAAGAGACC. Protein product: CASSLNPGLQET. From start to end, the CDR3 is CASSLNPGLQETQYF. The rearrangement uses TRBV7-6 and TRBJ2-5, with D perhaps TRBD2 (6 bases). The read ends 3 residues early relative to the CDR3; the germline J gene fills the gap. V lost 3 bases to trimming and J lost 1 base, with 12 bases between them. CDR3 length: 15 amino acids. Germline V gene sequence: CDR1 SGHVS, CDR2 FNYEAQ.

This clone was counted a few times. The CDR3 extends 3 residues past the end of the read, so its final part is completed from the germline J gene. V is TRBV6-1 and J is TRBJ2-7, with 12 nucleotides matching TRBD1. The CDR3 covers 16 residues. Germline-derived CDR1 and CDR2 are MNHNS and SASEGT. V lost 3 bases and J lost 5; bases outside the gene matches: 8. The CDR3 bases that were read are TGTGCCAGCAGTGAGCCACCGGGACAGGGGGCGGACGAG. It yields the protein CASSEPPGQGADE. The full CDR3 protein reads CASSEPPGQGADEQYF.

Comments on this clone: Coverage ceases 3 residues before the CDR3 finishes, and the germline J gene fills in the end. V gene TRBV6-2 or TRBV6-3 combines with J gene TRBJ2-5; 9 positions match TRBD1. The junction had 7 bases not matched to a gene; V was cut back by 7 bases and J by 1 base. Germline lookup yields CDR1 MNHEY and CDR2 SVGEGT. The CDR3 totals 15 residues. CDR3 sequence reads: CASIPGQGPQETQYF. The sequenced CDR3 bases are TGTGCCAGCATTCCGGGACAGGGACCCCAAGAGACC.

In its sample, this clone was seen a few times. The read finishes 3 residues shy of the CDR3 end, and the germline J gene is used to complete it. The rearrangement joins TRBV19 to TRBJ1-1; possible D gene TRBD1, 6 bases. Trimming cost V 2 bases and J 1 base, with 26 bases left between them. CDR1 and CDR2 from the germline V gene are LNHDA and SQIVND (reference sequence). This CDR3 spans 20 amino acids. The CDR3 DNA, read in part, is TGTGCCAGTAGTATAAAGGAGGCGGGACAACTCTTATTTACGAACACTGAA. Its translation is CASSIKEAGQLLFTNTE. The full CDR3 protein reads CASSIKEAGQLLFTNTEAFF.

Regarding this clone: Compared with germline, one end of the junction differs, possibly owing to a read error. The sequenced fragment ends 3 residues before the CDR3 boundary, so the rest is inferred from the germline J gene. The chain joins TRBV7-7 to TRBJ1-4; D ambiguous. CDR3 size: 13 residues. Germline V gives CDR1 SSHAT, CDR2 FNYEAQ (reference sequence). The CDR3 loop reads CASSLEQGEKLFF. The CDR3 bases that were read are TGTGCTAGCAGCTTAGAGCAAGGGGAAAAA. The whole variable domain, filled in from reference TRBV7-7 and TRBJ1-4, reads GAGVSQSPRYKVTKRGQDVTLRCDPISSHATLYWYQQALGQGPEFLTYFNYEAQPDKSGLPSDRFSAERPEGSISTLTIQRTEQRDSAMYRCASSLEQGEKLFFGSGTQLSVL.

The sequenced part of the CDR3 DNA is TGCAGTTCCTACACTAGCGGGCTATACAATGAG. Amino acid sequence: CSSYTSGLYNE. In full, the CDR3 reads CSSYTSGLYNEQFF. The chain joins TRBV20-1 to TRBJ2-1, with TRBD2 identical over 9 bases. The CDR3 end lies 3 residues beyond the end of the read and is filled in from the germline J gene. V was clipped by 8 bases and J by 4 bases; unmatched bases: 9. Per germline, CDR1 DFQATT and CDR2 SNEGSKA (reference sequence). The CDR3 sequence is 14 residues long.

As for this clone: Coverage ceases 3 residues before the CDR3 finishes, and the germline J gene fills in the end. The chain recombines TRBV19 with TRBJ2-1, with 8 nucleotides matching TRBD1. There are 13 residues in the CDR3. J lost 7 bases, V lost 7 bases, and 6 bases had no gene match. The germline V gene encodes CDR1 LNHDA and CDR2 SQIVND (reference sequence). CDR3 DNA (partial): TGTGCCAGTAACGACAGGGGTGGGAATGAG. Protein: CASNDRGGNE. The CDR3 in its entirety is CASNDRGGNEQFF. The whole variable domain, remainder taken from reference TRBV19 and TRBJ2-1, is DGGITQSPKYLFRKEGQNVTLSCEQNLNHDAMYWYRQDPGQGLRLIYYSQIVNDFQKGDIAEGYSVSREKKESFPLTVTSAQKNPTAFYLCASNDRGGNEQFFGPGTRLTVL.

This clone was observed a handful of times. The CDR3 is cut off 3 residues early in the read; its end comes from the germline J gene. The chain joins TRBV7-2 to TRBJ2-4, with TRBD1 matching over 7 bases. V trimming: 6 bases; J trimming: 7 bases; junction bases outside the gene matches: 3. CDR3 length: 12 amino acids. Germline V gene data show CDR1 as SGHTA and CDR2 as FQGNSA. The CDR3 sequence: CASRSTGNIQYF. The part of the CDR3 DNA that was read is TGTGCCAGCAGATCGACAGGGAACATT.

A remark on this clone: The missing CDR3 end, 3 residues past where the read stops, is filled in from the germline J gene. The chain joins TRBV7-9 to TRBJ1-1; TRBD1 matches 7 bases. Germline CDR1 SEHNR, CDR2 FQNEAQ (reference sequence). CDR3 length equals 12 residues. V shed 8 bases, J shed 5 bases, and the junction held 5 bases outside the gene matches. The CDR3 is CASAQQGTEAFF. The DNA read from the CDR3 is TGTGCCAGCGCCCAACAGGGGACTGAA.

Notes on this clone: The CDR3 end is not reached by the read, which stops 3 residues before it; the germline J gene fills it in. V is TRBV7-9 and J is TRBJ2-1; 13 positions agree with TRBD2. Germline V gene lookup returns CDR1 SEHNR and CDR2 FQNEAQ (reference sequence). There are 15 residues in the CDR3. V shed 4 bases and J 8 bases; nucleotides not matched to a gene: 5. The sequenced CDR3 bases are TGTGCCAGCAGCTCCGGACTAGCGGGAGAGTATGAG. It is translated as CASSSGLAGEYE. The whole CDR3 is CASSSGLAGEYEQFF.

By share of the sample, this clone is medium-sized (0.01 to 0.1%). From the germline J gene comes the end of the CDR3, since the read stops 3 residues before it. V and J are TRBV7-3 and TRBJ2-1; unclear D gene. The CDR3 covers 14 residues. Germline-derived CDR1 and CDR2 are SGHTA and FQGTGA. Trimming cost V 1 base and J 5 bases, with 9 bases left between them. The CDR3 protein is CASSLISLDNEQFF. CDR3 DNA (partial): TGTGCCAGCAGCTTAATTAGCCTTGACAATGAG. Complete variable domain (other parts from reference TRBV7-3 and TRBJ2-1): GAGVSQTPSNKVTEKGKYVELRCDPISGHTALYWYRQSLGQGPEFLIYFQGTGAADDSGLPNDRFFAVRPEGSVSTLKIQRTERGDSAVYLCASSLISLDNEQFFGPGTRLTVL.

At least ten counts were recorded for this clone. The CDR3 is cut off 3 residues early in the read; its end comes from the germline J gene. The chain employs TRBV18 and TRBJ1-6, with 7 bases lining up with TRBD1. V was clipped by 3 bases and J by 6 bases; unmatched bases: 8. The V gene's germline CDR1 is KGHSH and CDR2 LQKENI. The length of the CDR3 is 16 residues. The DNA read from the CDR3 is TGTGCCAGCTCACCCCTACCGGGACAGACTAATTCACCC. Protein sequence: CASSPLPGQTNSP. The complete CDR3 sequence is CASSPLPGQTNSPLHF.

Concerning this clone itself: The sequenced fragment ends 3 residues before the CDR3 boundary, so the rest is inferred from the germline J gene. V gene TRBV19 combines with J gene TRBJ1-3; TRBD1 matches at 7 bases. Trimming took 3 bases from V and 2 from J; bases not matched to a gene: 4. Germline V gene data show CDR1 as LNHDA and CDR2 as SQIVND (reference sequence). This CDR3 contains 15 residues. The CDR3 sequence: CASSISGTAGNTIYF. The DNA read from the CDR3 is TGTGCCAGTAGTATCTCTGGGACAGCTGGAAACACC.

This clone appeared a few times. The read is 3 residues too short to cover the CDR3 end, so that end is filled in from the germline J gene. The rearrangement joins TRBV18 to TRBJ1-3, with unresolved D. The CDR3 runs to 18 residues. Germline V CDR1 and CDR2: KGHSH, LQKENI. Trimming took off 1 base at V and 4 bases at J, with 20 bases between the two ends. The DNA read from the CDR3 is TGTGCCAGCTCACCACGAAACAGTCACCTTGAGAGGGGAAACACC. Protein sequence: CASSPRNSHLERGNT. The whole CDR3 sequence is CASSPRNSHLERGNTIYF. Full variable domain (missing parts from reference TRBV18 and TRBJ1-3): NAGVMQNPRHLVRRRGQEARLRCSPMKGHSHVYWYRQLPEEGLKFMVYLQKENIIDESGMPKERFSAEFPKEGPSILRIQQVVRGDSAAYFCASSPRNSHLERGNTIYFGEGSWLTVV.

The table lists this clone with a few counts. With the read ending 3 residues before the CDR3 end, the germline J gene is used to fill in that end. The chain has TRBV19 and TRBJ2-7, with 11 bases identical to TRBD2. Looked up from germline, CDR1 is LNHDA and CDR2 is SQIVND (reference sequence). The V and J ends lost 1 base and 2 bases, in that order; junction bases with no gene match: 10. The CDR3 extends over 18 amino acids. The CDR3 DNA, read in part, is TGTGCCAGTAGTATAGCCAGCGAAGCTAGCGGGAGGACCTACGAG. Encoded protein: CASSIASEASGRTYE. The whole CDR3 sequence is CASSIASEASGRTYEQYF.

In regard to this clone: The observed sequence ends 3 residues before the CDR3 terminus, with the missing tail filled in from the germline J gene. V gene TRBV30 combines with J gene TRBJ2-7; possible D gene TRBD1, 7 bases. The CDR3 is 14 amino acids. Germline CDR1 reads GTSNPN; CDR2 reads SVGIG (reference sequence). Trimming shortened V by 3 bases and J by 2 bases, and 14 bases separated the two germline ends. The sequenced CDR3 bases are TGTGCCTGGAGGAGACAGGGACTTCCCTACGAG. Protein sequence: CAWRRQGLPYE. The whole CDR3 sequence reads CAWRRQGLPYEQYF.

This clone was seen a handful of times. The read terminates 3 residues ahead of where the CDR3 ends, so the germline J gene completes it. This chain links TRBV19 with TRBJ2-1; 7 nucleotides line up with TRBD2. The CDR3 sequence is 14 residues long. V was clipped by 4 bases and J by 9 bases; unmatched bases: 9. Per germline, CDR1 LNHDA and CDR2 SQIVND (reference sequence). The CDR3 bases that were read are TGTGCCAGTAGTACCGGGACTACCAACGGTGAG. Encoded protein: CASSTGTTNGE. The full CDR3 protein reads CASSTGTTNGEQFF.

This clone was counted between two and nine times. The DNA ends 3 residues before the CDR3 does, and the rest of the CDR3 is filled in from the germline J gene. V usage is TRBV6-2 or TRBV6-3 and J usage is TRBJ1-3; 9 nucleotides line up with TRBD1. The CDR3 spans 15 residues. The ends lost 8 bases at V and 1 base at J; junction bases unmatched: 6. Germline values: CDR1 MNHEY, CDR2 SVGEGT. CDR3 DNA (partial): TGTGCCAGCCTCCTGGACAGGGGTTCTGGAAACACC. This gives the protein CASLLDRGSGNT. Given in full, the CDR3 is CASLLDRGSGNTIYF.

The sequenced CDR3 bases are TGTGCCAGCAAACAAGGGGCGTCAGATACG. This codes for CASKQGASDT. The full CDR3 is CASKQGASDTQYF. The J gene is TRBJ2-3, the V gene TRBV6-2 or TRBV6-3; tentative D call: TRBD1 (5 bases). With the read ending 3 residues before the CDR3 end, the germline J gene is used to fill in that end. Germline CDR1 is MNHEY and CDR2 is SVGEGT. The CDR3 spans 13 residues. The ends were cut back, 7 bases at V and 4 bases at J, with 12 bases in the middle.

About this clone: Coverage ceases 3 residues before the CDR3 finishes, and the germline J gene fills in the end. V usage is TRBV19 and J usage is TRBJ2-3, with TRBD2 identical over 13 bases. This CDR3 contains 15 residues. Trimming cost V 6 bases and J 5 bases; bases outside gene matches: 5. Germline assignment: CDR1 LNHDA and CDR2 SQIVND (reference sequence). CDR3 DNA, as far as it was read: TGTGCCAGTAGGACTAGCGGGAGGTTCGAAGATACG. This sequence encodes CASRTSGRFEDT. The whole CDR3 is CASRTSGRFEDTQYF.

Regarding this clone: The CDR3 is cut off 3 residues early in the read; its end comes from the germline J gene. This rearrangement joins TRBV19 to TRBJ1-1; D not resolved. V was trimmed by 5 bases and J by 0 bases, leaving 10 bases between them. Germline V lookup: CDR1 LNHDA, CDR2 SQIVND (reference sequence). The CDR3 contains 14 residues. CDR3 sequence: CASSFPGLNTEAFF. CDR3 DNA, as far as it was read: TGTGCCAGTAGTTTCCCAGGCCTGAACACTGAA.

On this clone itself: The read stops 3 residues short of the end of the CDR3; the missing end is completed from the germline J gene. This chain joins TRBV29-1 and TRBJ2-7, with a possible D match to TRBD2 (5 bases). This CDR3 region has 12 residues. V shed 1 base and J shed 4 bases, with 8 bases lying between them. The V gene's germline CDR1 is SQVTM and CDR2 ANQGSEA. CDR3 DNA, as far as it was read: TGCAGCGTTGAAGGGAAGCGGTACGAG. As protein: CSVEGKRYE. The full-length CDR3 reads as CSVEGKRYEQYF.

A few counts support this clone. The read terminates 3 residues ahead of where the CDR3 ends, so the germline J gene completes it. The chain uses TRBV19 and TRBJ2-5; tentatively, D is TRBD1 (6 bases). Trimming took off 6 bases at V and 3 bases at J, with 14 bases between the two ends. The CDR3 extends over 14 amino acids. From germline, CDR1 is LNHDA and CDR2 SQIVND (reference sequence). The CDR3 bases that were read are TGTGCCAGTAGCAACCCGGGACAAGAAGAGACC. This codes for CASSNPGQEET. The entire CDR3 reads CASSNPGQEETQYF.

Only a few counts were recorded for this clone. Read data end 3 residues before the CDR3 end; the end is taken from the germline J gene. The chain recombines TRBV7-3 with TRBJ2-1; TRBD2 matches 9 bases. This CDR3 comprises 14 residues. CDR1 is SGHTA and CDR2 is FQGTGA in the germline V gene. V shed 5 bases and J 4 bases; nucleotides not matched to a gene: 3. CDR3 amino acids: CASSALAGYNEQFF. The DNA read from the CDR3 is TGTGCCAGCAGCGCCCTAGCGGGATACAATGAG.

Of note for this clone: The read comes to an end 3 residues before the CDR3 does, leaving the germline J gene to fill in the end. The chain combines TRBV18 with TRBJ2-7; no firm D call. This CDR3 is 12 amino acids long. Germline V CDR1 and CDR2: KGHSH, LQKENI. Trimming cost V 0 bases and J 4 bases, with 4 bases left between them. The part of the CDR3 DNA that was read is TGTGCCAGCTCACCACCAGGGTACGAG. This gives the protein CASSPPGYE. The full CDR3 protein is CASSPPGYEQYF.

This clone was observed a handful of times. The read falls 3 residues short of the CDR3 end, and the missing part is taken from the germline J gene. V and J are TRBV6-1 and TRBJ2-7, with 11 bases fitting TRBD2. This CDR3 has 16 amino acids. After removal of 4 bases from V and 1 base from J, the junction contained 6 bases not matched to a gene. Germline lookup yields CDR1 MNHNS and CDR2 SASEGT. CDR3 sequence: CASSALAGGQSYEQYF. CDR3 DNA (partial): TGTGCCAGCAGTGCCCTAGCGGGAGGACAATCCTACGAG.

Concerning this clone: Read data end 3 residues before the CDR3 end; the end is taken from the germline J gene. In the same sample, other DNA sequences code for this CDR3. The chain couples TRBV18 to TRBJ1-6, with TRBD1 matching over 11 bases. The V gene end was trimmed by 5 bases and the J gene end by 10 bases; junction bases not matched to a gene: 7. The CDR3 spans 15 residues. Per the germline V gene, CDR1 is KGHSH and CDR2 is LQKENI. CDR3: CASSGGTGGRSPLHF. The CDR3 bases that were read are TGTGCCAGCTCAGGCGGGACAGGGGGACGGTCACCC.

Regarding this clone: Coverage ceases 3 residues before the CDR3 finishes, and the germline J gene fills in the end. The chain recombines TRBV30 with TRBJ2-3; weak D call: TRBD2 (6 bases). In germline, CDR1 is GTSNPN, CDR2 SVGIG (reference sequence). Trimming shortened V by 2 bases and J by 0 bases, and 9 bases separated the two germline ends. The CDR3 loop spans 14 amino acids. The sequenced part of the CDR3 DNA is TGTGCCTGGAGTAGCGGGCATAGCACAGATACG. Its protein is CAWSSGHSTDT. The whole CDR3 region reads CAWSSGHSTDTQYF.

Details on this clone: Read data end 3 residues before the CDR3 end; the end is taken from the germline J gene. The chain employs TRBV19 and TRBJ2-5, with D possibly TRBD2 on 5 matching bases. Trimming removed 3 bases from V and 2 bases from J, with 10 bases in between. The CDR3 consists of 14 residues. Germline-derived CDR1 and CDR2 are LNHDA and SQIVND (reference sequence). CDR3 region: CASSIRGLQETQYF. CDR3 DNA (partial): TGTGCCAGTAGTATTCGAGGGCTTCAAGAGACC. The full variable domain, completed using reference TRBV19 and TRBJ2-5, is DGGITQSPKYLFRKEGQNVTLSCEQNLNHDAMYWYRQDPGQGLRLIYYSQIVNDFQKGDIAEGYSVSREKKESFPLTVTSAQKNPTAFYLCASSIRGLQETQYFGPGTRLLVL.

Details on this clone: The CDR3 is cut off 3 residues early in the read; its end comes from the germline J gene. This rearrangement joins TRBV7-3 to TRBJ1-1; a weak D match, TRBD1 (5 bases). Trimming took 5 bases from V and 1 from J, leaving 11 bases between them. Germline V gene lookup returns CDR1 SGHTA and CDR2 FQGTGA. The CDR3 consists of 14 residues. CDR3 in amino acids: CASSPGLANTEAFF. The CDR3 bases that were read are TGTGCCAGCAGCCCGGGACTGGCGAACACTGAA.

This clone has more than one count but fewer than ten. CDR3: CSARPGTGDSREQYF. The covered CDR3 bases are TGCAGTGCTCGGCCCGGGACAGGGGATTCCCGCGAG. The gene calls are TRBV20-1 and TRBJ2-7, with 10 positions matching TRBD1. With the read ending 3 residues before the CDR3 end, the germline J gene is used to fill in that end. V lost 5 bases, J lost 6 bases, and 13 bases stayed unmatched. CDR1 DFQATT and CDR2 SNEGSKA come from the germline V gene (reference sequence). The CDR3 has 15 amino acids.